This TCR beta chain was retrieved from a study of shared clonotypes between healthy human individuals. Germline V gives CDR1 SGHVS, CDR2 FNYEAQ. The CDR3 length is 15 residues. V was pared by 1 base and J by 0 bases, with 10 bases between. With respect to this clone: The same CDR3 arises from other DNA sequences in this sample as well.

The repertoire was sequenced with immunoSEQ multiplex PCR; TCRdb's copy has only in-frame clones and lacks some. The sample gives 2 million to 2.5 million clones, over 85% of which show up once; approximately 0.35% is in the top ten. The rearrangement links TRBV7-6 to TRBJ2-7, with D perhaps assigned TRBD1 or TRBD2 (5 bases each). This clonotype was sampled from a man younger than 30 in good health. Some clones in this sample may be carry-over from other donors' samples. The sample was naive CD4+ T cells from PBMCs. Subset reported: CD45RA+ positively selected. The CDR3 here is CASSLGPGGSYEQYF. The CDR3, as DNA: TGTGCCAGCAGCTTAGGGCCTGGGGGCTCCTACGAGCAGTACTTC.